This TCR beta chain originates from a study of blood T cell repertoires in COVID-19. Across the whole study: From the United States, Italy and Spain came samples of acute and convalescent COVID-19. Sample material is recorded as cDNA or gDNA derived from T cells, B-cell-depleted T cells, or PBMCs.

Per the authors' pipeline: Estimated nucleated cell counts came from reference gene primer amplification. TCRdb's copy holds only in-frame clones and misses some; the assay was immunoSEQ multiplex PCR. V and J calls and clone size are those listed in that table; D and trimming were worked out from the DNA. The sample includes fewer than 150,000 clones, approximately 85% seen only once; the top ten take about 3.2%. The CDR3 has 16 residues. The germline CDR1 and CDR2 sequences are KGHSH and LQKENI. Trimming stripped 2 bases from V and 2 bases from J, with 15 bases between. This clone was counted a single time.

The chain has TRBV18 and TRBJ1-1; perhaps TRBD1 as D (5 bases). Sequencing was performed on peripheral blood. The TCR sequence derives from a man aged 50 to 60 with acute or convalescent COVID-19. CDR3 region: CASSPSWGRLNTEAFF. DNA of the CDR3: TGTGCCAGCTCACCAAGCTGGGGCAGGCTTAACACTGAAGCTTTCTTT.